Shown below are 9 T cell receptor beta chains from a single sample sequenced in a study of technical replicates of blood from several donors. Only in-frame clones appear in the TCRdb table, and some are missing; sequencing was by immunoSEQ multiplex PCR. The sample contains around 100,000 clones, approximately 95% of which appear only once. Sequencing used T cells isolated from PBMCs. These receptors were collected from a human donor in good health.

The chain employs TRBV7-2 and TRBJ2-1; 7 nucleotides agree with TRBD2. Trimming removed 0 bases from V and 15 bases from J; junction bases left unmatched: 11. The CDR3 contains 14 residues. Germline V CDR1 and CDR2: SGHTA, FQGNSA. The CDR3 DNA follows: TGTGCCAGCAGCTTAGCGCTGGGGGAGGGCCAATGGTTCTTC. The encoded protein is CASSLALGEGQWFF.

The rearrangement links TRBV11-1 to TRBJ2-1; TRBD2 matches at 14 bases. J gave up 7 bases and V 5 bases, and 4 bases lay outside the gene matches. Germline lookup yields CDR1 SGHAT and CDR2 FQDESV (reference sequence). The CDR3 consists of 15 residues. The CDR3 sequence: CASSLGLAGGNEQFF. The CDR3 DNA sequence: TGTGCCAGCAGCCTCGGACTAGCGGGAGGTAATGAGCAGTTCTTC. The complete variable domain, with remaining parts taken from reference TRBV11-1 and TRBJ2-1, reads EAEVAQSPRYKITEKSQAVAFWCDPISGHATLYWYRQILGQGPELLVQFQDESVVDDSQLPKDRFSAERLKGVDSTLKIQPAELGDSAMYLCASSLGLAGGNEQFFGPGTRLTVL.

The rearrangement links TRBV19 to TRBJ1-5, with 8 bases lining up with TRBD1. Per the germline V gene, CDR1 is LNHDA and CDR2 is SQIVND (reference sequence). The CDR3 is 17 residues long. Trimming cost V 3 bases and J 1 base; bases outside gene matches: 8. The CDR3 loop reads CASSINQGALSNQPQHF. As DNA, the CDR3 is TGTGCCAGTAGTATCAATCAGGGGGCGTTAAGCAATCAGCCCCAGCATTTT.

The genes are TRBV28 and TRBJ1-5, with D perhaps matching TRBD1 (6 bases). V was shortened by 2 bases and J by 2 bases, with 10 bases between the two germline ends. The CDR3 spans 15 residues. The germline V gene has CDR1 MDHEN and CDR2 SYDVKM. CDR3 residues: CASSLAGAGNQPQHF. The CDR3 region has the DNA TGTGCCAGCAGTTTAGCAGGGGCGGGCAATCAGCCCCAGCATTTT.

In nucleotides, the CDR3 is TGTGCCAGCAGCTTAGTACCAGGTGTGGGCAATCAGCCCCAGCATTTT. This translates into CASSLVPGVGNQPQHF. The rearrangement uses TRBV7-8 and TRBJ1-5; no clear D. CDR3 size: 16 residues. The germline V gene has CDR1 SGHVS and CDR2 FQNEAQ. With 1 base removed from V and 2 bases from J, the gap between germline ends came to 12 bases.

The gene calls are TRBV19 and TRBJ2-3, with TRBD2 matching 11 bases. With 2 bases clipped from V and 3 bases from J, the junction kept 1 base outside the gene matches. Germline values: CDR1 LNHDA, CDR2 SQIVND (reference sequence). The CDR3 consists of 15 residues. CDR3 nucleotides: TGTGCCAGTAGTATAATAGCGGGAGGGACAGATACGCAGTATTTT. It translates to CASSIIAGGTDTQYF.

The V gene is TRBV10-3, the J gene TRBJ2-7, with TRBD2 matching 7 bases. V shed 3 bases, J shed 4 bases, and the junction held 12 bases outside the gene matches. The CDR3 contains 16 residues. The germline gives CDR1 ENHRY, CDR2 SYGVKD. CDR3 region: CAISDLTGTGGYEQYF. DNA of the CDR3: TGTGCCATCAGTGATCTCACCGGGACGGGAGGATACGAGCAGTACTTC.

In DNA form, the CDR3 reads TGTGCCAGCAGCTTCGAACAGGGTGCCTACAATGAGCAGTTCTTC. Translation gives CASSFEQGAYNEQFF. The chain couples TRBV5-4 to TRBJ2-1; D might be TRBD1 (6 bases). CDR1 and CDR2 (germline): SGHNT, YYREEE (reference sequence). V dropped 2 bases and J dropped 2 bases, with 11 bases sitting between them. The CDR3 spans 15 residues.

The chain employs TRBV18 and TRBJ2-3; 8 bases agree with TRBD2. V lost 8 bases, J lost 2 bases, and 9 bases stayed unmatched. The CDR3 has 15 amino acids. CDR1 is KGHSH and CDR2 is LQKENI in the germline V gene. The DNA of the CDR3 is TGTGCCAGCCGTTCGCGGGAGGACCCCACAGATACGCAGTATTTT. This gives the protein CASRSREDPTDTQYF.